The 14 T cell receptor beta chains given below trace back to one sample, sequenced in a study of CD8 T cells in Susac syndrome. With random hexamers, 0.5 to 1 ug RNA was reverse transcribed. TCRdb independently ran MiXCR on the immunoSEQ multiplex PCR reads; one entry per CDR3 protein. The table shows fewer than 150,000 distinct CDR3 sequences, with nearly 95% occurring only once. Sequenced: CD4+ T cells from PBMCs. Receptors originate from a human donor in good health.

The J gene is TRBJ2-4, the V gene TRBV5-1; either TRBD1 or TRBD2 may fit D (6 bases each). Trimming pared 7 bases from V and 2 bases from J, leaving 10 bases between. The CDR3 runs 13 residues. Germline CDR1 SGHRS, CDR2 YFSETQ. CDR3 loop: CASQGGTKNIQYF. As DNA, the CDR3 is TGCGCCAGCCAAGGGGGGACCAAAAACATTCAGTACTTC.

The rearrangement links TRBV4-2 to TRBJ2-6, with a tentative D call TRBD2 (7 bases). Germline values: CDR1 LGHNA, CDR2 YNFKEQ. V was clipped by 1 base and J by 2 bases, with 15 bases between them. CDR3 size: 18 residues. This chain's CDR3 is CASSQGDRGATGANVLTF. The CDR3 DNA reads TGTGCCAGCAGCCAAGGCGATCGGGGGGCTACTGGGGCCAACGTCCTGACTTTC.

The chain's CDR3 is CASRDASGGRPEAFF. Written as DNA, the CDR3 is TGCGCCAGCAGGGACGCATCAGGGGGACGCCCTGAAGCTTTCTTT. V usage is TRBV5-1 and J usage is TRBJ1-1; 7 nucleotides agree with TRBD1. CDR3 length: 15 amino acids. From germline, CDR1 is SGHRS and CDR2 YFSETQ. V trimming: 5 bases; J trimming: 6 bases; junction bases outside the gene matches: 13.

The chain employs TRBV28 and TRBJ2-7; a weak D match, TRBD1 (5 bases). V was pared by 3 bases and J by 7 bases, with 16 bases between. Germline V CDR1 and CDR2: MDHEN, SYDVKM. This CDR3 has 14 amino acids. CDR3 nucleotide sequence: TGTGCCAGCAGTTTGGGGCCACCCTCTCGGGAGCAGTACTTC. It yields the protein CASSLGPPSREQYF.

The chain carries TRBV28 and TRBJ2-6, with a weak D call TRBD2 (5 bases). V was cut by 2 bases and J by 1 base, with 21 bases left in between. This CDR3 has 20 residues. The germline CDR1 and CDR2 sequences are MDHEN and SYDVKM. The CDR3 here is CASSLTYIRSEGSGANVLTF. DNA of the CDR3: TGTGCCAGCAGTTTAACATACATCCGGTCTGAGGGATCTGGGGCCAACGTCCTGACTTTC.

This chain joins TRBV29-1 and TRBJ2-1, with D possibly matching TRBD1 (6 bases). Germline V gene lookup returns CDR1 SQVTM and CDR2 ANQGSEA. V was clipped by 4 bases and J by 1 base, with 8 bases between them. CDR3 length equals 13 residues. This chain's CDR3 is CSVVRGSYNEQFF. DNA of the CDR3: TGCAGCGTTGTTAGGGGGTCCTACAATGAGCAGTTCTTC.

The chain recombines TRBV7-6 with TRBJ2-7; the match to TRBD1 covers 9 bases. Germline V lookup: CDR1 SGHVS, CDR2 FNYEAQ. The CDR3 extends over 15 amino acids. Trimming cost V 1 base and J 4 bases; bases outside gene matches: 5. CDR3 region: CASSLGDRGYYEQYF. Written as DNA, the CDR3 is TGTGCCAGCAGCTTAGGAGACAGGGGGTATTACGAGCAGTACTTC.

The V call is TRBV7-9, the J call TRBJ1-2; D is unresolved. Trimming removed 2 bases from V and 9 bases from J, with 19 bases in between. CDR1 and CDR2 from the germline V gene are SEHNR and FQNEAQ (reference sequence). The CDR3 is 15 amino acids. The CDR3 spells CASSLSGSVEMSYTF. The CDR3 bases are TGTGCCAGCAGCTTATCTGGGTCAGTAGAGATGAGCTACACCTTC.

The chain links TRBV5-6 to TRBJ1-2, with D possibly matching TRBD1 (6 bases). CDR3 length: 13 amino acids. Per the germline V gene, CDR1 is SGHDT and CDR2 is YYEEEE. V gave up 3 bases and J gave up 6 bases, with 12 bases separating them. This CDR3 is CASSWGQGHGYTF. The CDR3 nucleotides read TGTGCCAGCAGCTGGGGACAAGGGCATGGCTACACCTTC.

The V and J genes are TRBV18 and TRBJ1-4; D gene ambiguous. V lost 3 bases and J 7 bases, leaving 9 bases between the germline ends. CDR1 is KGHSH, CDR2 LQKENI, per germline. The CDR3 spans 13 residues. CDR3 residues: CASSPGGFEKLFF. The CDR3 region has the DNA TGTGCCAGCTCACCGGGAGGGTTTGAAAAACTGTTTTTT.

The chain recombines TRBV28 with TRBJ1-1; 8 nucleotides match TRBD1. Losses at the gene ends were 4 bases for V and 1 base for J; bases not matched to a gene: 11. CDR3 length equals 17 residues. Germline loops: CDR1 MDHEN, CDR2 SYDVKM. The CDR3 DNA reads TGTGCCAGCAGTTCATACCCCGGACAGGGTACGAACACTGAAGCTTTCTTT. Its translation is CASSSYPGQGTNTEAFF.

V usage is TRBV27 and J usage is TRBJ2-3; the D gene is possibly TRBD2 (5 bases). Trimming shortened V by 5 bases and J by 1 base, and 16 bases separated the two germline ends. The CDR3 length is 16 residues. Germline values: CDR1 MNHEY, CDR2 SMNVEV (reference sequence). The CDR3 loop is CASSRRPGWGTDTQYF. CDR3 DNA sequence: TGTGCCAGCAGTCGTAGGCCGGGATGGGGCACAGATACGCAGTATTTT.

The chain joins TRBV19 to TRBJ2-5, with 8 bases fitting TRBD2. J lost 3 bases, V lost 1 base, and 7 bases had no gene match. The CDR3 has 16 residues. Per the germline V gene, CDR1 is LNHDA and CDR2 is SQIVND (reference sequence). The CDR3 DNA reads TGTGCCAGTAGTATAGGCTGGCTAGCGGGTAAAGAGACCCAGTACTTC. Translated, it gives CASSIGWLAGKETQYF.

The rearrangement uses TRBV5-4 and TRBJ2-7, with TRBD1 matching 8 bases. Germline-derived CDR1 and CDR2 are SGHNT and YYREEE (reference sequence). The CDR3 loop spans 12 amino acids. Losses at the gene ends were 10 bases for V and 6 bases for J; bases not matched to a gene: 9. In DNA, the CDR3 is TGTGCCTTACGAACAGGGGGAAGCGAGCAGTACTTC. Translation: CALRTGGSEQYF.